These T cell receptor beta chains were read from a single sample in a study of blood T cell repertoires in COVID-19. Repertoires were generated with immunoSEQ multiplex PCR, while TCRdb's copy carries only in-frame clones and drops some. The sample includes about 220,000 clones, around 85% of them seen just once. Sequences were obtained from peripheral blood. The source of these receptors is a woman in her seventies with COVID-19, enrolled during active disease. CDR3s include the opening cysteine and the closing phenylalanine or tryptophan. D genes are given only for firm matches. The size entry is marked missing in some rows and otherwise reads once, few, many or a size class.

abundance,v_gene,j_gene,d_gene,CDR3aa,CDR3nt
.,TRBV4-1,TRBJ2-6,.,CASSQVGSPSGANVLTF,TGCGCCAGCAGCCAAGTTGGGAGCCCCTCTGGGGCCAACGTCCTGACTTTC
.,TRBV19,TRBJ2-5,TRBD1,CASSMVGTGGAWKQETQYF,TGTGCCAGTAGTATGGTCGGGACAGGGGGCGCTTGGAAGCAAGAGACCCAGTACTTC
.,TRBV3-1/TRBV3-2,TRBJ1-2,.,CASSQAPGNIYGYTF,TGTGCCAGCAGCCAAGCCCCGGGAAACATTTATGGCTACACCTTC
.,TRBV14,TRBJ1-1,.,CASSQEMFREGEAFF,TGTGCCAGCAGCCAAGAGATGTTCAGGGAGGGTGAAGCTTTCTTT
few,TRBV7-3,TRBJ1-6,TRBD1,CASSLMGQANSPLHF,TGTGCCAGCAGCTTAATGGGACAGGCTAATTCACCCCTCCACTTT
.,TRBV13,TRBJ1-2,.,CASSSSGTWGYTF,TGTGCCAGCAGCTCATCCGGGACTTGGGGCTACACCTTC
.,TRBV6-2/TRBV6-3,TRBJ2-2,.,CASSQRQITGELFF,TGTGCCAGCAGCCAAAGACAGATCACCGGGGAGCTGTTTTTT
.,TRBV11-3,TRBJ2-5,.,CASSLYSNREETQYF,TGTGCCAGCAGCTTATATTCAAACAGAGAAGAGACCCAGTACTTC
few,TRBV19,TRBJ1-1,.,CASSAGRGNEAFF,TGTGCCAGTAGTGCTGGCCGAGGAAATGAAGCTTTCTTT
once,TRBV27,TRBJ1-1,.,CASSPQGGRSGPSRTEAFF,TGTGCCAGCAGTCCCCAAGGAGGCAGGAGTGGGCCAAGTCGGACTGAAGCTTTCTTT
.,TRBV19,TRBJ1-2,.,CAALQDGLVDGYTF,TGTGCCGCCCTACAGGACGGGCTGGTTGATGGCTACACCTTC
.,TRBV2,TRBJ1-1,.,CASSSGRNTEAFF,TGTGCCAGCAGCTCAGGGCGGAACACTGAAGCTTTCTTT
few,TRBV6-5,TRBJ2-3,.,CASSYGGVTDTQYF,TGTGCCAGCAGTTACGGAGGGGTCACAGATACGCAGTATTTT
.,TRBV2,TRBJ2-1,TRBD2,CASRPGLAGRIDEQFF,TGTGCCAGCAGACCGGGACTAGCGGGGAGGATTGATGAGCAGTTCTTC
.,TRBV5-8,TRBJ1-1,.,CASSLRVVRISEAFF,TGTGCCAGCAGCTTACGGGTAGTGAGGATCTCTGAAGCTTTCTTT
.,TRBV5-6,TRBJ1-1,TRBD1,CASSQPGTGFRTEAFF,TGTGCCAGCAGCCAGCCAGGGACAGGGTTTCGCACTGAAGCTTTCTTT
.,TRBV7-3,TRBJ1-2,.,CASSWRTDPSGYTF,TGTGCCAGCAGCTGGAGGACAGACCCATCTGGCTACACCTTC
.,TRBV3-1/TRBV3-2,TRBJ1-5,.,CASSQDEDQPQHF,TGTGCCAGCAGCCAAGATGAGGATCAGCCCCAGCATTTT
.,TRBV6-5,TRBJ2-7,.,CASSSRDPLYEQYF,TGTGCCAGCAGTTCCCGGGATCCCCTGTACGAGCAGTACTTC
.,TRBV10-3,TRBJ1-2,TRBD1,CAISETGQGGGYTF,TGTGCCATCAGTGAGACGGGACAGGGTGGTGGCTACACCTTC
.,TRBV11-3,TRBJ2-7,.,CASSLGGPSSYEQYF,TGTGCCAGCAGCTTAGGGGGGCCTAGCTCCTACGAGCAGTACTTC
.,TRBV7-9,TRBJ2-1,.,CASSLAVAYSYNEQFF,TGTGCCAGCAGCTTAGCGGTCGCGTACTCCTACAATGAGCAGTTCTTC
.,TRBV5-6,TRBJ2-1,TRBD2,CASREAGGSYNEQFF,TGTGCCAGCAGGGAAGCGGGAGGTTCCTACAATGAGCAGTTCTTC
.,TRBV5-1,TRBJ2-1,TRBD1,CASILGGQGYNEQFF,TGCGCCAGCATTCTGGGAGGACAGGGATACAATGAGCAGTTCTTC
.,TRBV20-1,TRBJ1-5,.,CSAGAGHQPQHF,TGCAGTGCTGGTGCAGGTCATCAGCCCCAGCATTTT
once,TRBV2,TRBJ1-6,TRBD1,CASRDRDSSPLHF,TGTGCCAGCAGGGACCGGGACAGTTCACCCCTCCACTTT
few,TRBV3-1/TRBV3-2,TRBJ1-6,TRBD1,CASSHRTGEGSPLHF,TGTGCCAGCAGCCATCGGACAGGGGAGGGTTCACCCCTCCACTTT
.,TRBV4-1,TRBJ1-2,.,CASSRQEDRGYGYTF,TGCGCCAGCAGCCGCCAGGAGGACCGAGGCTATGGCTACACCTTC
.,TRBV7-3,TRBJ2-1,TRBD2,CASSALGVAGSSYNEQFF,TGTGCCAGCAGCGCCCTGGGGGTAGCGGGAAGCTCCTACAATGAGCAGTTCTTC
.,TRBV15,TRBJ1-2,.,CATSRGEGVGGLGGYTF,TGTGCCACCAGCAGAGGGGAAGGGGTCGGTGGATTGGGAGGCTACACCTTC
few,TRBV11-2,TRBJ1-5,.,CASSLMWGSNQPQHF,TGTGCCAGCAGCTTAATGTGGGGCAGCAATCAGCCCCAGCATTTT
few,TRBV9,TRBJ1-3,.,CASSVLGYSTGNTIYF,TGTGCCAGCAGCGTACTAGGATACTCAACTGGAAACACCATATATTTT
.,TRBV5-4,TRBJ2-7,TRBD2,CASSHRTGTSIYEQYF,TGTGCCAGCAGTCATAGAACCGGGACTAGTATCTACGAGCAGTACTTC
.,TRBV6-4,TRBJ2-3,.,CASSLQGGIADTQYF,TGTGCCAGCAGCCTACAGGGTGGGATCGCAGATACGCAGTATTTT
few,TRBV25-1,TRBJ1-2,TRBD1,CASSEGTGTVYGYTF,TGTGCCAGCAGTGAAGGGACAGGGACGGTCTATGGCTACACCTTC
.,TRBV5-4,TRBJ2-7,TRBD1,CASSLPYRTGLGYEQYF,TGTGCCAGCAGCTTGCCCTACCGGACAGGGTTGGGATACGAGCAGTACTTC
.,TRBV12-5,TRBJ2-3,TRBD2,CASGLGEGRADTQYF,TGTGCTAGTGGTTTGGGGGAGGGCCGGGCAGATACGCAGTATTTT
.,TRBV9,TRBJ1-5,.,CASSVGQDNQPQHF,TGTGCCAGCAGCGTAGGACAGGACAATCAGCCCCAGCATTTT
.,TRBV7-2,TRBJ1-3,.,CASSPYRDRSGNTIYF,TGTGCCAGCAGCCCTTACCGCGACAGGTCTGGAAACACCATATATTTT
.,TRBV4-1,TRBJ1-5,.,CASSQAVYQPQHF,TGCGCCAGCAGCCAAGCTGTTTATCAGCCCCAGCATTTT
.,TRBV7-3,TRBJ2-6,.,CASSSQGAGANVLTF,TGTGCCAGCAGCTCACAGGGCGCCGGGGCCAACGTCCTGACTTTC
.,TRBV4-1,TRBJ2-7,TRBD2,CASSQAAGTSGRASHEQYF,TGCGCCAGCAGCCAAGCGGCAGGGACTAGCGGGAGGGCCTCCCACGAGCAGTACTTC
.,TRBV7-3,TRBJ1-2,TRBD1,CASSGSTGGGYTF,TGTGCCAGCAGCGGATCGACAGGGGGTGGCTACACCTTC
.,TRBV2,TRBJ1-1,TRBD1,CASKDRGEVTEAFF,TGTGCCAGCAAAGACAGGGGAGAGGTAACTGAAGCTTTCTTT
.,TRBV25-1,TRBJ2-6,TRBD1,CASSGGGSGANVLTF,TGTGCCAGCAGTGGAGGGGGCAGTGGGGCCAACGTCCTGACTTTC
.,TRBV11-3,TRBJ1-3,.,CASSLMGKGGGNTIYF,TGTGCCAGCAGCTTAATGGGAAAGGGAGGCGGAAACACCATATATTTT
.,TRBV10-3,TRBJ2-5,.,CATTKTNIQETQYF,TGTGCCACAACGAAGACAAATATACAAGAGACCCAGTACTTC
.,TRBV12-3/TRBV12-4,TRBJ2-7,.,CASTPRQSYEQYF,TGTGCCAGCACCCCTAGGCAGTCCTACGAGCAGTACTTC
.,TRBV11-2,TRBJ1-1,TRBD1,CASSLRQGLTEAFF,TGTGCCAGCAGCTTAAGACAGGGGTTGACTGAAGCTTTCTTT
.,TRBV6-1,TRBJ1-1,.,CATGTEAFF,TGTGCCACGGGGACTGAAGCTTTCTTT
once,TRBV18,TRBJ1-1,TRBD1,CASSPTGTSTEAFF,TGTGCCAGCTCACCGACAGGGACCTCCACTGAAGCTTTCTTT
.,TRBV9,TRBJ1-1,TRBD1,CASSARQGANTEAFF,TGTGCCAGCAGCGCAAGACAGGGGGCCAACACTGAAGCTTTCTTT